This entry is about one T cell receptor beta chain. Its antigen remains unknown. The data belong to a study of cytomegalovirus exposure and HLA in healthy donors. Overall study findings and caveats: Association with HLA alleles at 0.05 false discovery rate was found for 15,000 or so TCR beta sequences in a later analysis. Reports state that TCR beta sequences accurately predicted most subjects' HLA-A and HLA-B alleles.

The CDR3 extends over 14 amino acids. Germline CDR1 is ENHRY and CDR2 is SYGVKD. V lost 4 bases and J 0 bases, leaving 8 bases between the germline ends. Primers for the PCR totalled 60 Vbeta and 13 Jbeta. Generated by immunoSEQ multiplex PCR, the TCRdb table keeps only in-frame clones and is missing some. The sample includes more than 85,000 clones, roughly 80% of them seen just once. What was sequenced was PBMCs. V usage is TRBV10-3 and J usage is TRBJ2-3; weak D call: TRBD2 (6 bases). The clonotype comes from a man in his forties in good health and CMV-seronegative. The CDR3 loop is CAISGGLSTDTQYF. CDR3 coding DNA: TGTGCCATCAGTGGGGGACTTAGCACAGATACGCAGTATTTT.